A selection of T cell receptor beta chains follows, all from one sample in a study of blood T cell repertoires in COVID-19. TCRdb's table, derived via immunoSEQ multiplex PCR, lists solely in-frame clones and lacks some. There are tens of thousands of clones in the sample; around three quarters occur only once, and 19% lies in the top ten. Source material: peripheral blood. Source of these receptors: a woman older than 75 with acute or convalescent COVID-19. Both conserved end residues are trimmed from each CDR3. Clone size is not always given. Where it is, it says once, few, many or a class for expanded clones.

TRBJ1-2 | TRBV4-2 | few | ASSLKTGGTENGYT
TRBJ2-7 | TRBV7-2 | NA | ASSRLGAYEQY
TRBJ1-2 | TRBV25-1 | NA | ASGGGGRGVEGYT
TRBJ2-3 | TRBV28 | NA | ASNLGGESDTQY
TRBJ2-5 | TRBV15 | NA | ATSRDRVARSGETQY
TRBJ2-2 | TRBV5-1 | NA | ASSMGTNTGELF
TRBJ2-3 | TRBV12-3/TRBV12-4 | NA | ASGGGADTQY
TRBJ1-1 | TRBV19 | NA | ASSIDRGWDSTEAF
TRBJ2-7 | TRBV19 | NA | ARHLMVNEQY
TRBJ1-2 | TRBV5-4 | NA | ASSLAGTAYGYT
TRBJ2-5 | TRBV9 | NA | ASSVEVAGTEETQY
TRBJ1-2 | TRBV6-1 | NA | ASSELSGTGGYT
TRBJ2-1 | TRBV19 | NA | ASNLQGMVGNEQF
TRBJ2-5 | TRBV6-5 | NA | ASSYRSRETQY
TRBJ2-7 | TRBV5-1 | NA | ASSFDPGQGGYEQY
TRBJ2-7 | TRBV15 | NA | ATSSRQGEDEQY
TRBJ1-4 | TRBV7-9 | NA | ASSLGRRQGDEKLF
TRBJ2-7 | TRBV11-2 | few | ASSLGWGSGSRNEQY
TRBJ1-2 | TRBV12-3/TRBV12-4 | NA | ASSRDRIYGYT
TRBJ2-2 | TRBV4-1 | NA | ASSLGGADTGELF
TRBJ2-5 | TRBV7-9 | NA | ASSLRVQGYEQETQY
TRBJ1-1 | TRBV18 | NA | ASSADKNTEAF
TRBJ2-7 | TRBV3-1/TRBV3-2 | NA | ASSRAGGATYEQY
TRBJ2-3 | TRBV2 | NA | ASRKLGGTDTQY
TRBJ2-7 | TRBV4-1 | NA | ASSQVSGGYEQY
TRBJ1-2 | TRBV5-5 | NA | ASRGHTNYGYT
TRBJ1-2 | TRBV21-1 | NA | ASTRFRGVEKNGYT
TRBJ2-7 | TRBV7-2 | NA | ASSLGPSGRRSSYEQY
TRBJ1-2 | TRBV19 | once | ASSISLLITENYGYT
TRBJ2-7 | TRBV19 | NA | ASSIRTGYYEQY
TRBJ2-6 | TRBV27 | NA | ASSLGDSWGFGANVLT
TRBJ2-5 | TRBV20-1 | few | SASKQVGETQY
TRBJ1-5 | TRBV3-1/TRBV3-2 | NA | ASSQRRDGNQPQH
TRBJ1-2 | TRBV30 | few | AWSVEPIYGYT
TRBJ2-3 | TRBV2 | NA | ASSEALRADTQY
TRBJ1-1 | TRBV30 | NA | AWSGQANTEAF
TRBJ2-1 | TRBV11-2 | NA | ASSYRRQGLAGNEQF
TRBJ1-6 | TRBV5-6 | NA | ASSLRYRGNSPLH
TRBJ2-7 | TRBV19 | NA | ASSEASGTPTQY
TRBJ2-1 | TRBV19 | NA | ASSQRNEQF
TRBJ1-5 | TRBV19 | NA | ASSIAPRGAGNSNQPQH
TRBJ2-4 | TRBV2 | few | ASSLTQGALSKNIQY
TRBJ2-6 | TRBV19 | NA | ASTDRAGDGANVLT
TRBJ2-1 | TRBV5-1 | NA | ASSSAGQGRNEQF
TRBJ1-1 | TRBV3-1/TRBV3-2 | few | ASRGGTEAF
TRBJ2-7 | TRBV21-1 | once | ASSRPDSLSYEQY
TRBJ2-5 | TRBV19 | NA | ASRKERQETQY